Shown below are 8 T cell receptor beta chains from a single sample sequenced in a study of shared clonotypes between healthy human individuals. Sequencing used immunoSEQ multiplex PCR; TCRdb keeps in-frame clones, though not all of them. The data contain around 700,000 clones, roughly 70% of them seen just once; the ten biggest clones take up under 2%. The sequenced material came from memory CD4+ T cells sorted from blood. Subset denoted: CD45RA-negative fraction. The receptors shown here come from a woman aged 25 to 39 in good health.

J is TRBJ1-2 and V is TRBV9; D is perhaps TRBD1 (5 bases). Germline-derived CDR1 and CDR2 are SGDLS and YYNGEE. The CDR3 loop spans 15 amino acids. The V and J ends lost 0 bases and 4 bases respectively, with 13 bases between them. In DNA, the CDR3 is TGTGCCAGCAGCGTAGCCGGAGGAGGGACCTATGGCTACACCTTC. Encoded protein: CASSVAGGGTYGYTF.

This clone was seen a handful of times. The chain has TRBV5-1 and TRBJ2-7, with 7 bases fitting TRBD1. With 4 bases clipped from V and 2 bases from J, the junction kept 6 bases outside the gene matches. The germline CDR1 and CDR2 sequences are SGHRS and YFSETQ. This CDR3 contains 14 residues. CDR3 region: CASSDTTGPYEQYF. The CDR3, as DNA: TGCGCCAGCAGCGACACGACAGGGCCCTACGAGCAGTACTTC.

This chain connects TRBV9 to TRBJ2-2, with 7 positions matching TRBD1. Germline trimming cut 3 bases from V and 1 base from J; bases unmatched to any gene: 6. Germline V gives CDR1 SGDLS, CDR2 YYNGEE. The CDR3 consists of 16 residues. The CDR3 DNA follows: TGTGCCAGCAGCGCCAGGAGGACAGGGAACACCGGGGAGCTGTTTTTT. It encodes CASSARRTGNTGELFF.

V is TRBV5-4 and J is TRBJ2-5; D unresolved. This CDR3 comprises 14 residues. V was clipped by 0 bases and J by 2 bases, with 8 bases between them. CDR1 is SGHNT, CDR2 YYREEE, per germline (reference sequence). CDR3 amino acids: CASSLAFVQETQYF. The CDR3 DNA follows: TGTGCCAGCAGCTTGGCCTTTGTGCAAGAGACCCAGTACTTC.

Here the CDR3 reads CASSRPTVNYGYTF. Here the CDR3 DNA reads TGTGCCAGCAGCCGGCCGACCGTGAACTATGGCTACACCTTC. This sequence joins TRBV5-6 and TRBJ1-2; D gene unclear. The CDR3 covers 14 residues. V was shortened by 4 bases and J by 2 bases, with 12 bases between the two germline ends. Germline V CDR1 and CDR2: SGHDT, YYEEEE.

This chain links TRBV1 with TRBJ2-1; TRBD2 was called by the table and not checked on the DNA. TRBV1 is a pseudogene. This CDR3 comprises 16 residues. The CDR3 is CTSSQELGEGLDEQFF. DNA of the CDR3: TGCACCAGCAGCCAAGAGTTGGGGGAGGGCCTCGATGAGCAGTTCTTC.

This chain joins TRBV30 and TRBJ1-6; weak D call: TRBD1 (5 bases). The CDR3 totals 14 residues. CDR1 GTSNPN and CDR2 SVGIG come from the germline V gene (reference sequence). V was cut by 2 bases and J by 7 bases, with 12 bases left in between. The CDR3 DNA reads TGTGCCTGGAGTAATCAGGGATTCAATTCACCCCTCCACTTT. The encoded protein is CAWSNQGFNSPLHF.

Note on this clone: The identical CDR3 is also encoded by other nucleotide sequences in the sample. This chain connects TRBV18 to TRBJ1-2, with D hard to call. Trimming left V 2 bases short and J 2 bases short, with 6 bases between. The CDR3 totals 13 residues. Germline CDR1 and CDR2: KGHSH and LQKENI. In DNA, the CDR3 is TGTGCCAGCTCACCAAGCAGCAACTATGGCTACACCTTC. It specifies CASSPSSNYGYTF. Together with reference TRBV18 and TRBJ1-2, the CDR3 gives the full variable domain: NAGVMQNPRHLVRRRGQEARLRCSPMKGHSHVYWYRQLPEEGLKFMVYLQKENIIDESGMPKERFSAEFPKEGPSILRIQQVVRGDSAAYFCASSPSSNYGYTFGSGTRLTVV.